Included here is one TCR beta chain sequence, with context. Its antigen is still unknown. The germline V and J ends were trimmed by 8 bases and 2 bases, with 13 bases remaining between them. Germline V gene lookup returns CDR1 SEHNR and CDR2 FQNEAQ (reference sequence). The CDR3 totals 13 residues. Some clones are missing from TCRdb's copy, which holds only in-frame ones; the method was immunoSEQ multiplex PCR. The sample contains under 50,000 clones, roughly four fifths of which appear only once. After stimulus-free culture, autoproliferating CFSE-dim and non-proliferating CFSE-high T cells were sequenced separately. Cultures began with roughly 49 million CFSE-labeled PBMCs, unstimulated for around 7 days, with replicate wells pooled. The record originates from a study of memory B cells and T cells in multiple sclerosis.

The source of this sequence is a human donor with multiple sclerosis. Material for sequencing was PBMCs from blood kept in culture. This chain joins TRBV7-9 and TRBJ2-7, with D tentatively TRBD1 or TRBD2 (5 bases each). CDR3 in DNA: TGTGCCAGCGCCCGGGACGGAACCTACGAGCAGTACTTC. Translating gives CASARDGTYEQYF. Drawing the rest from reference TRBV7-9 and TRBJ2-7, the complete variable domain is DTGVSQNPRHKITKRGQNVTFRCDPISEHNRLYWYRQTLGQGPEFLTYFQNEAQLEKSRLLSDRFSAERPKGSFSTLEIQRTEQGDSAMYLCASARDGTYEQYFGPGTRLTVT.